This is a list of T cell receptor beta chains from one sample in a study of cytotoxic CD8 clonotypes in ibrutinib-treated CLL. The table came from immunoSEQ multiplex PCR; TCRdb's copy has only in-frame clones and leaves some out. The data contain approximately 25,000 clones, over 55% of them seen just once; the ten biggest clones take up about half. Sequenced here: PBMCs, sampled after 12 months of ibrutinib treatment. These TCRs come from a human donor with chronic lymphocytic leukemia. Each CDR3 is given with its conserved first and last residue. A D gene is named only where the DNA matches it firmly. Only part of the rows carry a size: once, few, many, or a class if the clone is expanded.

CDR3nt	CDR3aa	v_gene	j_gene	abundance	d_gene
TGTGCCAGCAGTTATGGCGGCGCCTACAATGAGCAGTTCTTC	CASSYGGAYNEQFF	TRBV28	TRBJ2-1	.	.
TGTGCCAGCAGCTTAAGGACACCTGGGAATGAGCAGTTCTTC	CASSLRTPGNEQFF	TRBV7-9	TRBJ2-1	.	.
TGTGCCAGCAGCCCCAGGGGGGGTGGAAAGGAGCAGTACTTC	CASSPRGGGKEQYF	TRBV11-1	TRBJ2-7	.	.
TGTGCCAGCATATCTGTAGGGAGCCGAAATGGCTACACCTTC	CASISVGSRNGYTF	TRBV28	TRBJ1-2	.	.
TGTGCCAGTAAGAGGACACCAAACACCGGGGAGCTGTTTTTT	CASKRTPNTGELFF	TRBV19	TRBJ2-2	.	.
TGTGCCAGCAGTCTTACGGCCTCCTATAATTCACCCCTCCACTTT	CASSLTASYNSPLHF	TRBV7-9	TRBJ1-6	.	.
TGTGCCAGCAGCTGGACAGGGATGAGGGGGGAGCAGTACTTC	CASSWTGMRGEQYF	TRBV7-8	TRBJ2-7	.	TRBD1
TGTGCCAGCAGCGATGGACAGGGCCTGGTGGGTGGCTACACCTTC	CASSDGQGLVGGYTF	TRBV9	TRBJ1-2	.	TRBD1
TGTGCCAGCAGCTCCCGGGACAGCCATATGATGTATACGCAGTATTTT	CASSSRDSHMMYTQYF	TRBV7-2	TRBJ2-3	.	TRBD1
TGTGCCAGCAGCCCTTACGGAAGAGCCTACGAGCAGTACTTC	CASSPYGRAYEQYF	TRBV7-8	TRBJ2-7	few	.
TGTGCCACCCTTCAAGGGCAGGGAGGTTCCTACGAGCAGTACTTC	CATLQGQGGSYEQYF	TRBV19	TRBJ2-7	few	.
TGTGCCAGCAGCTTTGACCGAAATGGAGAGCAGTACTTC	CASSFDRNGEQYF	TRBV7-2	TRBJ2-7	many	.
TGTGCCAGCTCATTTAAAGAGACCCAGTACTTC	CASSFKETQYF	TRBV2	TRBJ2-5	.	.
TGTGCCACCAGCAGTGGTAGGTTGGAAGCACTATACAATGAGCAGTTCTTC	CATSSGRLEALYNEQFF	TRBV15	TRBJ2-1	.	.